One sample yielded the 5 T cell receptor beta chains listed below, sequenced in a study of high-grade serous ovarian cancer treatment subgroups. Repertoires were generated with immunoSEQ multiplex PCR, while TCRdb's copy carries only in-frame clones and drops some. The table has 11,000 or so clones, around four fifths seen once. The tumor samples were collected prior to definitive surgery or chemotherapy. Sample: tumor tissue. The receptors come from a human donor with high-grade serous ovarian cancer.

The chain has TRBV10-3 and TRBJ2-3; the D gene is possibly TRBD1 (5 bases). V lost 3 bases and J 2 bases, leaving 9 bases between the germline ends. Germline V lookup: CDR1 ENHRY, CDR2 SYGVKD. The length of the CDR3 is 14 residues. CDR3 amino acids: CAISDRVLTDTQYF. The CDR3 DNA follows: TGTGCCATCAGTGACAGGGTCCTCACAGATACGCAGTATTTT.

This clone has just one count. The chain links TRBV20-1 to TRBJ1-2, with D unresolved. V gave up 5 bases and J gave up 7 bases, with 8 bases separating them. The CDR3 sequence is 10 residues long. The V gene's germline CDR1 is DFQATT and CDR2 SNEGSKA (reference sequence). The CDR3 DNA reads TGCAGTGCTTCGATGGGTGGCTACACCTTC. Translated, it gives CSASMGGYTF.

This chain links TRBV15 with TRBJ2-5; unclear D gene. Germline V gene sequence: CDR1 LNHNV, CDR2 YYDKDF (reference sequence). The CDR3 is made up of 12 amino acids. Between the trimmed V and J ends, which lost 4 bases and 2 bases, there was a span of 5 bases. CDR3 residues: CATSNVQETQYF. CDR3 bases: TGTGCCACCAGCAACGTGCAAGAGACCCAGTACTTC.

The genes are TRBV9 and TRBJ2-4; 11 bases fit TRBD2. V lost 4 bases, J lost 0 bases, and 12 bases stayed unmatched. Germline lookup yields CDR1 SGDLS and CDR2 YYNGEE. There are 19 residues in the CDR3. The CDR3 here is CASSPMGLAETSAKNIQYF. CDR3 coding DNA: TGTGCCAGCAGCCCGATGGGACTAGCGGAAACGTCAGCCAAAAACATTCAGTACTTC.

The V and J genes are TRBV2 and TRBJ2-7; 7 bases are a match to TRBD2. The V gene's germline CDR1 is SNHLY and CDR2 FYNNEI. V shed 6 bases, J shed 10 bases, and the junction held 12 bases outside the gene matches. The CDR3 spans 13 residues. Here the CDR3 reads CASSDALANSQYF. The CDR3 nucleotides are TGTGCCAGCAGCGACGCACTAGCGAACTCTCAGTACTTC.